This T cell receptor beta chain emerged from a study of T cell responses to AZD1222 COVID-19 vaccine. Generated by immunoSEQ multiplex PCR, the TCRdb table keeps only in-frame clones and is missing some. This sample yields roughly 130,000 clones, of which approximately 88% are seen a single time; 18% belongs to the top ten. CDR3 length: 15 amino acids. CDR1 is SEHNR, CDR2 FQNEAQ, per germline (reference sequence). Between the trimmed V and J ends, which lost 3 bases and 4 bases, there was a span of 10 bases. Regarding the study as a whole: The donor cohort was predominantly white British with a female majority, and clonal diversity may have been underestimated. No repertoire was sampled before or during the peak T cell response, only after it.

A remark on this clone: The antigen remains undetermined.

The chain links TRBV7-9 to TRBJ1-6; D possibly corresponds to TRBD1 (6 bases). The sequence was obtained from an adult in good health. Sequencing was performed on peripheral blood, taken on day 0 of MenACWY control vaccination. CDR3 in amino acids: CASSLGHPYNSPLHF. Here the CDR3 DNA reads TGTGCCAGCAGCTTGGGACACCCGTATAATTCACCCCTCCACTTT. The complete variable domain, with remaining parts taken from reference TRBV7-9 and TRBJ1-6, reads DTGVSQNPRHKITKRGQNVTFRCDPISEHNRLYWYRQTLGQGPEFLTYFQNEAQLEKSRLLSDRFSAERPKGSFSTLEIQRTEQGDSAMYLCASSLGHPYNSPLHFGNGTRLTVT.